This entry lists 17 T cell receptor beta chains sequenced from one sample in a study of blood T cells in healthy people across ages. The authors ran a second PCR of about 6 to 11 cycles using a sample-barcoded 5' primer and a J-beta primer mix. Via MiXCR, TCRdb re-called the 5' RACE reads, giving one row per CDR3 protein. The table has hundreds of thousands of distinct CDR3 sequences, 35% to 50% seen once; the top ten hold around 32%. What was sequenced was blood. The receptors come from an elderly man in good health.

V and J are TRBV2 and TRBJ1-2, with 7 bases fitting TRBD1. The V gene's germline CDR1 is SNHLY and CDR2 FYNNEI. The CDR3 has 15 amino acids. The trim removed 6 bases at V and 4 bases at J, leaving 11 bases unmatched. CDR3 amino acids: CASSEGQIPLYGYTF. In DNA, the CDR3 is TGTGCCAGCAGCGAGGGACAGATTCCTCTCTATGGCTACACCTTC. Using reference TRBV2 and TRBJ1-2 for the parts outside the CDR3, the full variable domain is EPEVTQTPSHQVTQMGQEVILRCVPISNHLYFYWYRQILGQKVEFLVSFYNNEISEKSEIFDDQFSVERPDGSNFTLKIRSTKLEDSAMYFCASSEGQIPLYGYTFGSGTRLTVV.

This sequence joins TRBV5-1 and TRBJ1-1; TRBD1 is a possible D gene (6 bases). V lost 6 bases and J 1 base, leaving 13 bases between the germline ends. Germline assignment: CDR1 SGHRS and CDR2 YFSETQ. There are 14 residues in the CDR3. CDR3 in amino acids: CASMRGQANTEAFF. In DNA form, the CDR3 reads TGCGCCAGCATGCGGGGGCAAGCGAACACTGAAGCTTTCTTT. The full variable domain, completed using reference TRBV5-1 and TRBJ1-1, is KAGVTQTPRYLIKTRGQQVTLSCSPISGHRSVSWYQQTPGQGLQFLFEYFSETQRNKGNFPGRFSGRQFSNSRSEMNVSTLELGDSALYLCASMRGQANTEAFFGQGTRLTVV.

In its sample, this clonotype was seen once. The chain uses TRBV4-3 and TRBJ2-7; the match to TRBD2 covers 10 bases. The last part of the DNA fits TRBJ2-5 better; the J call may be wrong. Germline CDR1 LGHNA, CDR2 YSLEER. The CDR3 has 17 amino acids. The CDR3, as DNA: TGCGCCAGCAGCCAAGATACCGCAGTAGCGGGGGGAGAGACCCAGTACTTC. This translates into CASSQDTAVAGGETQYF.

As concerns this clonotype: This may come from a read error, since a much larger clone is one base off. The rearrangement links TRBV7-2 to TRBJ2-6, with D possibly TRBD1 on 5 matching bases. The CDR3 consists of 13 residues. Germline V gene sequence: CDR1 SGHTA, CDR2 FQGNSA. CDR3 sequence: CASIASGANVPTF. For the CDR3, the DNA is TGTGCCAGCATCGCCTCTGGGGCCAACGTCCCGACTTTC.

This chain uses TRBV6-5 with TRBJ1-2; perhaps TRBD1 as D (6 bases). V lost 0 bases and J lost 4, with 9 bases in between. Germline CDR1 reads MNHEY; CDR2 reads SVGAGI. This CDR3 has 14 amino acids. The CDR3 reads CASSYSRQAYGYTF. The DNA of the CDR3 is TGTGCCAGCAGTTACTCCAGACAGGCCTATGGCTACACCTTC.

In its sample, this clonotype was seen a few times. The chain is built from TRBV7-9 and TRBJ2-5; D tentatively reads TRBD1 or TRBD2 (5 bases each). The CDR3 covers 14 residues. Germline values: CDR1 SEHNR, CDR2 FQNEAQ (reference sequence). The ends were cut back, 4 bases at V and 0 bases at J, with 9 bases in the middle. The CDR3 nucleotides are TGTGCCAGCAGCTCTCCGGGACACCAAGAGACCCAGTACTTC. Protein product: CASSSPGHQETQYF.

The chain uses TRBV20-1 and TRBJ2-1; TRBD2 aligns across 8 bases. V dropped 1 base and J dropped 7; count of bases not matched to a gene: 6. The CDR3 consists of 14 residues. Per the germline V gene, CDR1 is DFQATT and CDR2 is SNEGSKA (reference sequence). This chain's CDR3 is CSARVGGLVNEQFF. The CDR3 DNA reads as TGCAGTGCTAGAGTAGGGGGACTAGTGAATGAGCAGTTCTTC.

The chain recombines TRBV7-2 with TRBJ2-5; D is possibly TRBD1 or TRBD2 (6 bases each). Judging by the DNA end, TRBJ2-1 fits better; the J call may be wrong. Germline CDR1 reads SGHTA; CDR2 reads FQGNSA. This CDR3 comprises 16 residues. The CDR3 bases are TGTGCCAGCAGCTCGGGGGCGGCGATCCGGCAAGAGACCCAGTTCTTC. It specifies CASSSGAAIRQETQFF.

This clonotype came up many times. The rearrangement uses TRBV12-5 and TRBJ2-5; 8 bases align to TRBD2. The CDR3 covers 14 residues. V trimming: 2 bases; J trimming: 3 bases; junction bases outside the gene matches: 2. Per germline, CDR1 LGHNT and CDR2 FRNRAP. The CDR3 protein is CASGLSAGEETQYF. The CDR3 DNA follows: TGTGCTAGTGGTTTGTCAGCGGGGGAAGAGACCCAGTACTTC.

The sample holds a few counts of this clonotype. The CDR3 DNA is TGTGCCAGCAGCCCCGGGACTAGTGCGGTAGAGCAGTACTTC. It encodes CASSPGTSAVEQYF. V and J are TRBV28 and TRBJ2-7, with 8 bases matching TRBD2. The CDR3 contains 14 residues. Germline lookup yields CDR1 MDHEN and CDR2 SYDVKM. Germline trimming cut 6 bases from V and 7 bases from J; bases unmatched to any gene: 11.

The V call is TRBV30, the J call TRBJ1-2; D not certain. Germline CDR1 GTSNPN, CDR2 SVGIG (reference sequence). The CDR3 covers 13 residues. Trimming removed 0 bases from V and 2 bases from J, with 7 bases in between. CDR3 sequence (DNA): TGTGCCTGGAGTGTACTACAGAACTATGGCTACACCTTC. It is translated as CAWSVLQNYGYTF. The full variable domain, with the rest looked up from reference TRBV30 and TRBJ1-2, is SQTIHQWPATLVQPVGSPLSLECTVEGTSNPNLYWYRQAAGRGLQLLFYSVGIGQISSEVPQNLSASRPQDRQFILSSKKLLLSDSGFYLCAWSVLQNYGYTFGSGTRLTVV.

The V call is TRBV20-1, the J call TRBJ1-5; 7 nucleotides agree with TRBD1. The CDR3 is 14 amino acids. V trimming: 3 bases; J trimming: 3 bases; junction bases outside the gene matches: 5. From germline, CDR1 is DFQATT and CDR2 SNEGSKA (reference sequence). The CDR3 nucleotides read TGCAGTGCTAGTCAGGGACAGCTCAATCAGCCCCAGCATTTT. As protein: CSASQGQLNQPQHF.

V and J are TRBV12-5 and TRBJ2-3; D is uncertain. Germline V gene lookup returns CDR1 LGHNT and CDR2 FRNRAP. The CDR3 runs to 15 residues. V lost 0 bases and J lost 5, with 12 bases in between. CDR3 loop: CASGLVADPLDTQYF. CDR3 DNA sequence: TGTGCTAGTGGTTTGGTAGCAGATCCACTAGATACGCAGTATTTT.

The V and J genes are TRBV28 and TRBJ2-7; D uncertain. The DNA end is a closer match to TRBJ2-5, so the J assignment may be wrong. Germline assignment: CDR1 MDHEN and CDR2 SYDVKM. The CDR3 runs 13 residues. The CDR3: CASSLDRRKTQYF. The DNA for the CDR3 is TGTGCCAGCAGTTTGGACCGGCGCAAGACCCAGTACTTC.

This clonotype has ten or more counts. The chain couples TRBV4-1 to TRBJ2-1; 8 bases agree with TRBD2. J lost 2 bases, V lost 1 base, and 4 bases had no gene match. Germline loops: CDR1 MGHRA, CDR2 YSYEKL. The CDR3 runs 16 residues. DNA of the CDR3: TGCGCCAGCAGCCAAGGCGGCGGGGGGACCTACAATGAGCAGTTCTTC. Protein: CASSQGGGGTYNEQFF.

This clonotype came up many times. The genes are TRBV20-1 and TRBJ2-3; D gene uncertain. The CDR3 covers 11 residues. Germline V lookup: CDR1 DFQATT, CDR2 SNEGSKA (reference sequence). Trimming removed 1 base at V and 5 bases at J, with 4 bases between. CDR3 sequence: CSARAGDTQYF. The CDR3 DNA sequence: TGCAGTGCTAGAGCCGGAGATACGCAGTATTTT.

This sequence joins TRBV7-3 and TRBJ2-7; unclear D gene. Germline CDR1 and CDR2: SGHTA and FQGTGA. The V end lost 3 bases, the J end lost 3 bases, and 9 bases lay between the germline ends. The CDR3 totals 13 residues. The CDR3 nucleotides are TGTGCCAGCAGCTTCTCTCAGGACTACGAGCAGTACTTC. Translated, it gives CASSFSQDYEQYF.